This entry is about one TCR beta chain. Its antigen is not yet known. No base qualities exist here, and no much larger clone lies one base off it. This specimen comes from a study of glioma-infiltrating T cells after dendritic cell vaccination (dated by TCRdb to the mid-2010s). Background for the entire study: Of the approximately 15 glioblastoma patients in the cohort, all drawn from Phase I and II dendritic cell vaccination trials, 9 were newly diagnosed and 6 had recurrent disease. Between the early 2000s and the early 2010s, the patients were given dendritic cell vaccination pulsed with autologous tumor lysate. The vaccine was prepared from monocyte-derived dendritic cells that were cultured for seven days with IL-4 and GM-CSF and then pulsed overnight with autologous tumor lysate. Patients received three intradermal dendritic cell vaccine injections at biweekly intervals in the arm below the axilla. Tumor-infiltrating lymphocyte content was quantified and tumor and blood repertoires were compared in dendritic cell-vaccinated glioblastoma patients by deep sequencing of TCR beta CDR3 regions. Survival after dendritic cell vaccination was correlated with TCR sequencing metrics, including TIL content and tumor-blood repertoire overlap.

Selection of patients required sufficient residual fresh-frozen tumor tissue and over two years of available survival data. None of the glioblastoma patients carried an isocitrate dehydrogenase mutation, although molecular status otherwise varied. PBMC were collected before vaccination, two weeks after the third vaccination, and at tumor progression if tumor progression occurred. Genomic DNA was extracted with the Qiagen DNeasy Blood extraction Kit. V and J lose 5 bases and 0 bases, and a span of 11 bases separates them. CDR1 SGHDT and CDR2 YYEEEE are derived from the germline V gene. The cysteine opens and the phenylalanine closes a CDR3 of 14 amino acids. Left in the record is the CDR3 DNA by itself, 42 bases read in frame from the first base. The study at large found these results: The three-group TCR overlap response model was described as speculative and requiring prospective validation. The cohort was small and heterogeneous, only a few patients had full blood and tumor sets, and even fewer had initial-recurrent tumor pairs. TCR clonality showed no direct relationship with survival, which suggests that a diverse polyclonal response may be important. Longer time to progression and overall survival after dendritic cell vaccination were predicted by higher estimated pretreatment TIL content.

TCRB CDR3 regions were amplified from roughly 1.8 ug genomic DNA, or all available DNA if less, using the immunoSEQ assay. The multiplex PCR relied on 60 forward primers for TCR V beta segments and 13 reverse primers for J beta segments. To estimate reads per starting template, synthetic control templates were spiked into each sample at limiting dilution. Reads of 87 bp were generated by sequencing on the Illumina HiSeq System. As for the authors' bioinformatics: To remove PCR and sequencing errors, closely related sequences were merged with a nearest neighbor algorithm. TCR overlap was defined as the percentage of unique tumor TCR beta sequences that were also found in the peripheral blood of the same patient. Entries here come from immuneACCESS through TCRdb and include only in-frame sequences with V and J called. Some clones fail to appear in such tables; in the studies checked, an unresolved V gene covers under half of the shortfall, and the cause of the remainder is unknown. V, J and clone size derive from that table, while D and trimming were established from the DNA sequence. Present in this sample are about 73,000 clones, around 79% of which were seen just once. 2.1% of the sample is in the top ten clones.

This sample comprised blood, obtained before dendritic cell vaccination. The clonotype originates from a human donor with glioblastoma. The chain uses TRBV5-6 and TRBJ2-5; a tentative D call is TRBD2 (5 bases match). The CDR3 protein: CASSYGLYQETQYF. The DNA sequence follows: TGTGCCAGCAGTTATGGACTTTACCAAGAGACCCAGTACTTC.